The 13 T cell receptor beta chains presented below share a single source sample, sequenced in a study of CD8 T cells in Susac syndrome. Reverse transcription of roughly 0.45 to 1 ug RNA used random hexamers. TCRdb re-called the immunoSEQ multiplex PCR reads through MiXCR, storing one row per CDR3 protein. Of hundreds of thousands of distinct CDR3 sequences listed, approximately 89% are singletons. Source material: CD8+ T cells from PBMCs. These receptors originate from a human donor with multiple sclerosis.

CDR3 sequence reads: CASSETAATEAFF. CDR3 coding DNA: TGTGCCAGCAGTGAGACGGCCGCCACTGAAGCTTTCTTT. The chain uses TRBV6-1 and TRBJ1-1; no definite D call. Trimming removed 3 bases at V and 4 bases at J, with 9 bases between. The length of the CDR3 is 13 residues. The V gene's germline CDR1 is MNHNS and CDR2 SASEGT.

The gene calls are TRBV3-1 and TRBJ2-1, with D unresolved. Germline V CDR1 and CDR2: LGHDT, YNNKEL (reference sequence). V was cut by 1 base and J by 10 bases, with 14 bases left in between. CDR3 length: 14 residues. CDR3 DNA: TGTGCCAGCAGCCAAGCCCTGGACGCGACGGAGCAGTTCTTC. Amino acid sequence: CASSQALDATEQFF.

V usage is TRBV5-1 and J usage is TRBJ2-6; D may be TRBD1 (6 bases). The CDR3 consists of 19 residues. V shed 1 base and J shed 0 bases, with 17 bases lying between them. The germline gives CDR1 SGHRS, CDR2 YFSETQ. Written as DNA, the CDR3 is TGCGCCAGCAGCTTGTCCTTCAGGGGAGCGCTCTCTGGGGCCAACGTCCTGACTTTC. It codes for CASSLSFRGALSGANVLTF. Full variable domain (rest looked up from reference TRBV5-1 and TRBJ2-6): KAGVTQTPRYLIKTRGQQVTLSCSPISGHRSVSWYQQTPGQGLQFLFEYFSETQRNKGNFPGRFSGRQFSNSRSEMNVSTLELGDSALYLCASSLSFRGALSGANVLTFGAGSRLTVL.

The chain uses TRBV10-2 and TRBJ2-7; possible D gene TRBD1, 6 bases. V lost 6 bases, J lost 2 bases, and 20 bases lay in between. Germline V CDR1 and CDR2: WSHSY, SAAADI. The CDR3 consists of 16 residues. The chain's CDR3 is CASSRPRQAATYEQYF. DNA for the CDR3: TGCGCCAGCAGCCGTCCAAGACAGGCCGCAACCTACGAGCAGTACTTC.

This clonotype occurred once. The J gene is TRBJ1-2, the V gene TRBV29-1; maybe TRBD1 (6 bases). The V gene's germline CDR1 is SQVTM and CDR2 ANQGSEA. Trimming pared 1 base from V and 8 bases from J, leaving 8 bases between. The CDR3 covers 11 residues. The CDR3, as DNA: TGCAGCGTTGAAGCAGGGGACGGCTACACCTTC. Its protein is CSVEAGDGYTF.

This chain links TRBV29-1 with TRBJ2-7; D may be TRBD1 (6 bases). Germline CDR1 reads SQVTM; CDR2 reads ANQGSEA. Trimming took off 1 base at V and 5 bases at J, with 18 bases between the two ends. The CDR3 has 15 residues. The CDR3 protein is CSVEAPNRAGDEQYF. The DNA of the CDR3 is TGCAGCGTTGAAGCCCCCAACAGGGCTGGCGACGAGCAGTACTTC.

V usage is TRBV28 and J usage is TRBJ2-3, with TRBD1 matching over 7 bases. With 7 bases clipped from V and 3 bases from J, the junction kept 7 bases outside the gene matches. The CDR3 runs to 14 residues. Germline assignment: CDR1 MDHEN and CDR2 SYDVKM. The CDR3 loop is CASTYRGPTDTQYF. The DNA of the CDR3 is TGTGCCAGCACCTACAGGGGACCAACAGATACGCAGTATTTT. Complete variable domain (other parts from reference TRBV28 and TRBJ2-3): DVKVTQSSRYLVKRTGEKVFLECVQDMDHENMFWYRQDPGLGLRLIYFSYDVKMKEKGDIPEGYSVSREKKERFSLILESASTNQTSMYLCASTYRGPTDTQYFGPGTRLTVL.

This rearrangement joins TRBV20-1 to TRBJ1-2; no definite D call. Germline CDR1 reads DFQATT; CDR2 reads SNEGSKA (reference sequence). V shed 2 bases and J shed 2 bases, with 9 bases lying between them. The CDR3 is 13 amino acids. CDR3 residues: CSARLAENYGYTF. The CDR3 DNA reads TGCAGTGCTAGATTGGCGGAGAACTATGGCTACACCTTC.

The J gene is TRBJ1-2, the V gene TRBV27, with D unclear. From germline, CDR1 is MNHEY and CDR2 SMNVEV (reference sequence). The CDR3 runs 15 residues. V gave up 0 bases and J gave up 1 base, with 9 bases separating them. The CDR3 DNA sequence: TGTGCCAGCAGTTTATCTCCGGACGGTAACTATGGCTACACCTTC. Amino acid sequence: CASSLSPDGNYGYTF.

V is TRBV29-1 and J is TRBJ1-2; possibly TRBD1 for D (5 bases). Germline-derived CDR1 and CDR2 are SQVTM and ANQGSEA. This CDR3 has 13 amino acids. Trimming took 5 bases from V and 8 from J, leaving 18 bases between them. CDR3 sequence reads: CSVTSGTDFGYTF. DNA for the CDR3: TGCAGCGTTACATCCGGGACGGACTTCGGCTACACCTTC. The full variable domain, in which reference TRBV29-1 and TRBJ1-2 provide the parts outside the CDR3, is SAVISQKPSRDICQRGTSLTIQCQVDSQVTMMFWYRQQPGQSLTLIATANQGSEATYESGFVIDKFPISRPNLTFSTLTVSNMSPEDSSIYLCSVTSGTDFGYTFGSGTRLTVV.

The V and J genes are TRBV27 and TRBJ1-1, with D maybe TRBD1 (5 bases). The CDR3 is 16 amino acids. The germline V and J ends were trimmed by 0 bases and 3 bases, with 14 bases remaining between them. Looked up from germline, CDR1 is MNHEY and CDR2 is SMNVEV (reference sequence). The CDR3 DNA sequence: TGTGCCAGCAGTTTATCGGGGCAGGGAGGGTACACTGAAGCTTTCTTT. Protein sequence: CASSLSGQGGYTEAFF.

This clonotype was picked up one time. This chain joins TRBV29-1 and TRBJ2-7, with D possibly TRBD1 on 6 matching bases. The CDR3 length is 14 residues. Germline CDR1 reads SQVTM; CDR2 reads ANQGSEA. Trimming left V 3 bases short and J 2 bases short, with 14 bases between. CDR3 coding DNA: TGCAGCGTTGAGGTGGGGCAGGGGACCTACGAGCAGTACTTC. It specifies CSVEVGQGTYEQYF.

This rearrangement joins TRBV5-6 to TRBJ2-2, with D unclear. This CDR3 spans 15 amino acids. V lost 2 bases and J 7 bases, leaving 15 bases between the germline ends. Germline CDR1 is SGHDT and CDR2 is YYEEEE. The CDR3 DNA is TGTGCCAGCAGCTTAGAAGAAAGGCCCCTCGGGGAGCTGTTTTTT. Its translation: CASSLEERPLGELFF.